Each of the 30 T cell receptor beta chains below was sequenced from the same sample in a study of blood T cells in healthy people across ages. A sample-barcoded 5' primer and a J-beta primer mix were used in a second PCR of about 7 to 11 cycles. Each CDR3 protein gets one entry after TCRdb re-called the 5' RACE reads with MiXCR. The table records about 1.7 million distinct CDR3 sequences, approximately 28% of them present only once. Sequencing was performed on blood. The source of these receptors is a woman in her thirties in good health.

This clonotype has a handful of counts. CDR3 sequence reads: CASALGPSAGTVVYEQYF. Written as DNA, the CDR3 is TGCGCCAGCGCGCTCGGGCCGTCGGCCGGGACAGTGGTCTACGAGCAGTACTTC. The chain has TRBV5-1 and TRBJ2-7; 7 nucleotides line up with TRBD1. The ends lost 7 bases at V and 3 bases at J; junction bases unmatched: 22. Per the germline V gene, CDR1 is SGHRS and CDR2 is YFSETQ. This CDR3 is 18 amino acids long.

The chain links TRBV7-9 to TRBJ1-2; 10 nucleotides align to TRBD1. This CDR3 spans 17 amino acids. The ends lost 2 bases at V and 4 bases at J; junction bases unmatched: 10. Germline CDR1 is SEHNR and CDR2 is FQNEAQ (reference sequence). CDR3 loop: CASSLRPDRGPGYGYTF. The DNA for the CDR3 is TGTGCCAGCAGCTTACGCCCCGACAGGGGGCCTGGCTATGGCTACACCTTC.

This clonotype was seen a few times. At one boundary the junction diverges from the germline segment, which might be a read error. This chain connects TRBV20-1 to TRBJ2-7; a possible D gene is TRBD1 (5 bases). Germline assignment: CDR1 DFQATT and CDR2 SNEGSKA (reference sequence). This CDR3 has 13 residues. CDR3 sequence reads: CSASGAASDEQYF. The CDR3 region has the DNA TGCAGTGCTAGTGGGGCCGCCTCCGACGAGCAGTACTTC.

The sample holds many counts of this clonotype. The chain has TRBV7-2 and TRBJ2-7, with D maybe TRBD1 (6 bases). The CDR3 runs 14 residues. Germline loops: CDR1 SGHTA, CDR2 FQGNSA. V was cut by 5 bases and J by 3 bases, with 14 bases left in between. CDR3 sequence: CASSLGQFLYEQYF. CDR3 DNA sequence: TGTGCCAGCAGCCTAGGACAGTTCCTCTACGAGCAGTACTTC.

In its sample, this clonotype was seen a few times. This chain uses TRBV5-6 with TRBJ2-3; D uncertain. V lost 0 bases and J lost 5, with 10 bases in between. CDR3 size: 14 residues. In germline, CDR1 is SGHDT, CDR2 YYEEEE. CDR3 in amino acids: CASSLVAVGDTQYF. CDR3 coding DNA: TGTGCCAGCAGCTTGGTTGCTGTAGGAGATACGCAGTATTTT.

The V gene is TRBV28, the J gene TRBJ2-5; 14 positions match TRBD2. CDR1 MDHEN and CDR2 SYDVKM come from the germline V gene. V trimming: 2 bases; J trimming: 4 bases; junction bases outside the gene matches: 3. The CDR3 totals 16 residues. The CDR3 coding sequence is TGTGCCAGCAGTTTAGACGGGACTAGCGGGAGAGAGACCCAGTACTTC. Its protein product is CASSLDGTSGRETQYF.

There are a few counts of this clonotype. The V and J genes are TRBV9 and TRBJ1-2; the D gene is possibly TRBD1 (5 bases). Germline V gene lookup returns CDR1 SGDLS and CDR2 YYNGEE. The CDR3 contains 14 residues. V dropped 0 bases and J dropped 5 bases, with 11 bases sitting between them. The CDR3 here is CASSVGLGGYGYTF. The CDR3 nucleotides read TGTGCCAGCAGCGTAGGGCTGGGGGGATATGGCTACACCTTC.

The CDR3 protein is CASSWQTYRGNYEQYF. The CDR3 region has the DNA TGTGCCAGCAGTTGGCAAACTTACAGGGGAAACTACGAGCAGTACTTC. This sequence joins TRBV28 and TRBJ2-7; 7 bases match TRBD1. This CDR3 comprises 16 residues. Germline CDR1 and CDR2: MDHEN and SYDVKM. The ends lost 4 bases at V and 3 bases at J; junction bases unmatched: 12.

CDR3 bases: TGTGCCAGCAGCTCCGCGACCCCGGGACGAAGCAATGAGCAGTTCTTC. As protein: CASSSATPGRSNEQFF. This sequence joins TRBV7-3 and TRBJ2-1; possibly TRBD1 or TRBD2 for D (5 bases each). Germline loops: CDR1 SGHTA, CDR2 FQGTGA. Trimming stripped 4 bases from V and 6 bases from J, with 19 bases between. CDR3 size: 16 residues.

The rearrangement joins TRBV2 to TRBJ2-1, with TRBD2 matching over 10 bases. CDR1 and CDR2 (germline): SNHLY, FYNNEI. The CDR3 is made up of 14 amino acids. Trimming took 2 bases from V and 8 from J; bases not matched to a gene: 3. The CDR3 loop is CASSESGGADEQFF. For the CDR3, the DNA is TGTGCCAGCAGTGAAAGCGGGGGGGCCGATGAGCAGTTCTTC. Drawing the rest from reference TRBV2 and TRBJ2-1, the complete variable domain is EPEVTQTPSHQVTQMGQEVILRCVPISNHLYFYWYRQILGQKVEFLVSFYNNEISEKSEIFDDQFSVERPDGSNFTLKIRSTKLEDSAMYFCASSESGGADEQFFGPGTRLTVL.

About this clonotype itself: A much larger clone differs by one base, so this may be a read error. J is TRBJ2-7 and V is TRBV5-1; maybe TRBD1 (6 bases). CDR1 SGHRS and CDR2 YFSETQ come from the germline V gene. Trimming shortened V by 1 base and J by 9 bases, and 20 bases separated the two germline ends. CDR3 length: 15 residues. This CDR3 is CASSLTGIDLRGQYF. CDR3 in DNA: TGCGCCAGCAGCTTGACAGGGATCGATTTGAGGGGGCAGTACTTC. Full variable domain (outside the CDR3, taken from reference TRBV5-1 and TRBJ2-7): KAGVTQTPRYLIKTRGQQVTLSCSPISGHRSVSWYQQTPGQGLQFLFEYFSETQRNKGNFPGRFSGRQFSNSRSEMNVSTLELGDSALYLCASSLTGIDLRGQYFGPGTRLTVT.

In DNA form, the CDR3 reads TGTGCCACCAGCCCCCGCACCCAAGGTAGGGACCTGTACTTC. This codes for CATSPRTQGRDLYF. This chain connects TRBV15 to TRBJ2-4; either TRBD1 or TRBD2 may fit D (5 bases each). Trimming removed 5 bases at V and 15 bases at J, with 23 bases between. CDR1 is LNHNV, CDR2 YYDKDF, per germline (reference sequence). The CDR3 is 14 residues long.

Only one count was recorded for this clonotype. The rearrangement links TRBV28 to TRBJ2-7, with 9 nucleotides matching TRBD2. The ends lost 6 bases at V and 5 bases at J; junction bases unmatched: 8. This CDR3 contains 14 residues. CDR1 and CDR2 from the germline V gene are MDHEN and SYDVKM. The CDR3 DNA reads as TGTGCCAGCAGGCCGGGACTAGCTCCCCACGAGCAGTACTTC. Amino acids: CASRPGLAPHEQYF.

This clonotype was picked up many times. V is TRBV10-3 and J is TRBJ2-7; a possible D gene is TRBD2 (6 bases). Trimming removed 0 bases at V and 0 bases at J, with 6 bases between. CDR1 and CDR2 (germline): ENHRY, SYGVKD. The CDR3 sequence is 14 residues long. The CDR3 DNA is TGTGCCATCAGTGAGTCCGGGAGCTCCTACGAGCAGTACTTC. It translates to CAISESGSSYEQYF.

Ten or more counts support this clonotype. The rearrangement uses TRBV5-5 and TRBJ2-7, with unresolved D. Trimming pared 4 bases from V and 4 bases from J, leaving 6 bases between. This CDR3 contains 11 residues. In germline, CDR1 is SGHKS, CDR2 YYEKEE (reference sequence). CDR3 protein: CASSDVYEQYF. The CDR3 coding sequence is TGTGCCAGCAGCGACGTTTACGAGCAGTACTTC. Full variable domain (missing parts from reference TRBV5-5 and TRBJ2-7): DAGVTQSPTHLIKTRGQQVTLRCSPISGHKSVSWYQQVLGQGPQFIFQYYEKEERGRGNFPDRFSARQFPNYSSELNVNALLLGDSALYLCASSDVYEQYFGPGTRLTVT.

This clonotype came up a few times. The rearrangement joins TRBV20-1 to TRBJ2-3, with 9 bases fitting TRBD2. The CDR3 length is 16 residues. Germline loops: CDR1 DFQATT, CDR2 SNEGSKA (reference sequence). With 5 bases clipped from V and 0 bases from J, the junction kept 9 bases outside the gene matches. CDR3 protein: CSALGAGGVSTDTQYF. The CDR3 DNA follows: TGCAGTGCTCTCGGGGCGGGAGGGGTCAGCACAGATACGCAGTATTTT.

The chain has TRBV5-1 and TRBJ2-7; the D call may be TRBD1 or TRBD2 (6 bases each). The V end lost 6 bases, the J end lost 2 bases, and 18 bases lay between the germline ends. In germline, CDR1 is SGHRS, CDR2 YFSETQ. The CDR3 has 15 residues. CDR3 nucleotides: TGCGCCAGCACCTCCGGGGGACCAGGGGCCTACGAGCAGTACTTC. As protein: CASTSGGPGAYEQYF.

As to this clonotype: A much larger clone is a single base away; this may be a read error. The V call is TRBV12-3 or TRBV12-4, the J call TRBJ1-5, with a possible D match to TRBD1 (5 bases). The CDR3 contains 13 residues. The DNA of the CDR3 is TGTACCAGCAGTTTTTTGGGGGACCAGCCCCAGCATTTT. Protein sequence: CTSSFLGDQPQHF.

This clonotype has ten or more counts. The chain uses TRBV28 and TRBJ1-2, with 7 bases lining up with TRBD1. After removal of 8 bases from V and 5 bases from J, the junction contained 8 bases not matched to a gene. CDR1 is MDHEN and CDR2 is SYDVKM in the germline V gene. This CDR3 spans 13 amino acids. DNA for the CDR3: TGTGCCAGCGGGACAGAGATTTCTTATGGCTACACCTTC. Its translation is CASGTEISYGYTF.

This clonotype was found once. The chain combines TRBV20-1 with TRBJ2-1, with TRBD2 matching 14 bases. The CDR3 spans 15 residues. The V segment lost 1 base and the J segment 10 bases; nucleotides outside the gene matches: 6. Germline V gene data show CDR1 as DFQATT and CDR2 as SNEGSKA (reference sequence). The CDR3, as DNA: TGCAGTGCTAGAGCGGGACTAGCGGGAGATGAGGAGCAGTTCTTC. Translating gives CSARAGLAGDEEQFF.

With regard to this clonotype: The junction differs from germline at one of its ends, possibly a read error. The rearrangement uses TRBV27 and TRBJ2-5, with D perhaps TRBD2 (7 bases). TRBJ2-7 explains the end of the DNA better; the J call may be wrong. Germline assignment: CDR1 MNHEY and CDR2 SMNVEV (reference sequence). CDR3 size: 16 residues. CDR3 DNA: TGTGCCTGCAGCTTCCTTTTGGGGGCGGGAGATGGCGAGCAGTACTTC. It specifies CACSFLLGAGDGEQYF.

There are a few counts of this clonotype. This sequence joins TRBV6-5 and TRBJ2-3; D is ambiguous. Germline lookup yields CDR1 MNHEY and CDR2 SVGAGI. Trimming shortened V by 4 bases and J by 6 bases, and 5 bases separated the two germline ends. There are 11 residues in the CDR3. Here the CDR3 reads CASSSMDTQYF. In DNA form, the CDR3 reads TGTGCCAGCAGTTCGATGGATACGCAGTATTTT.

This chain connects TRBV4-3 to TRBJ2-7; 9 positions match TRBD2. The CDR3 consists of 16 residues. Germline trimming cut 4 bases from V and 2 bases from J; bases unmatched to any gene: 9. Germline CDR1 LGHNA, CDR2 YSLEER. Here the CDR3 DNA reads TGCGCCAGCAGCCCCGGGACTAGCCGGGGCCCCTACGAGCAGTACTTC. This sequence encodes CASSPGTSRGPYEQYF.

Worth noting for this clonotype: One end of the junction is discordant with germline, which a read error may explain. The CDR3 nucleotides read TGCGCCAGCAGGGAGGAAGGGGGGGCGTACGAGCAGTACTTC. Translated, it gives CASREEGGAYEQYF. The chain is built from TRBV6-1 and TRBJ2-5; TRBD2 might be the D (7 bases). The DNA end favors TRBJ2-7, so the J call may be wrong. This CDR3 has 14 amino acids. Germline V gene sequence: CDR1 MNHNS, CDR2 SASEGT.

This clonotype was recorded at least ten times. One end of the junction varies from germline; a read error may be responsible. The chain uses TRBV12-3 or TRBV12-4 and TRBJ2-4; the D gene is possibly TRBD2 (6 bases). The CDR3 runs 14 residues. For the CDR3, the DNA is TGTGCCAGCAGTGTAGCGGATTCCAAAAACATTCAGTACTTC. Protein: CASSVADSKNIQYF.

The CDR3 DNA is TGCAGTGCTAGAGTTAGCGGGGGGGATGGTGTCCTGACTTTC. This encodes CSARVSGGDGVLTF. The V gene is TRBV20-1, the J gene TRBJ2-6; TRBD2 matches at 11 bases. Germline CDR1 DFQATT, CDR2 SNEGSKA (reference sequence). The CDR3 is made up of 14 amino acids. V gave up 1 base and J gave up 13 bases; unmatched junction bases: 6.

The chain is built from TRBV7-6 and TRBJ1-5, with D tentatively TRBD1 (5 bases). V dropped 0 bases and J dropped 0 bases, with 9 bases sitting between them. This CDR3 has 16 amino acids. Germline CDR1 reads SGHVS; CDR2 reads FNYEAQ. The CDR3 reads CASSLAGGISNQPQHF. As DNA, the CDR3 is TGTGCCAGCAGCTTAGCTGGGGGGATTAGCAATCAGCCCCAGCATTTT.

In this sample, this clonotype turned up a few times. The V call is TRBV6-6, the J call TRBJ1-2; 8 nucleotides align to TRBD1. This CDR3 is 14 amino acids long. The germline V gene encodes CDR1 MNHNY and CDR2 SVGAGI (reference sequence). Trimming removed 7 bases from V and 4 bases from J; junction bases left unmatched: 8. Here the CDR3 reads CASTDRGLTYGYTF. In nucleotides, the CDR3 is TGTGCCAGCACCGACAGGGGCCTGACCTATGGCTACACCTTC.

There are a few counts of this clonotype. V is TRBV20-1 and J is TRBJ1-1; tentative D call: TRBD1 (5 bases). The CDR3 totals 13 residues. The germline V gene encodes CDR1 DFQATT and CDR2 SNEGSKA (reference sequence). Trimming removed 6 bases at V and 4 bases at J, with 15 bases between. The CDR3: CSARGGVSTEAFF. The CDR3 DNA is TGCAGTGCCCGTGGGGGGGTTAGCACTGAAGCTTTCTTT.

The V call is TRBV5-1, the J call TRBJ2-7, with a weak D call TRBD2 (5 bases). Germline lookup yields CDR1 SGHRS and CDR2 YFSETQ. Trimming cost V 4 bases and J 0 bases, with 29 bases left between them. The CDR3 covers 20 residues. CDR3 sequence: CASSTPVWALGMVGSYEQYF. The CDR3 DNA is TGCGCCAGCAGCACCCCTGTTTGGGCTCTCGGGATGGTGGGCTCCTACGAGCAGTACTTC.